Listed below are T cell receptor beta chains from one sample, sequenced in a study of T cell changes during pregnancy in multiple sclerosis. Assay used: immunoSEQ multiplex PCR; TCRdb lists only in-frame clones, some missing. The data contain about 11,000 clones, 90% to 95% of them singletons. Source: CD4+ T cells from peripheral blood mononuclear cells, taken before pregnancy. All receptors derive from a female donor with multiple sclerosis, enrolled in a pregnancy study. The CDR3 runs from the conserved cysteine through the conserved F or W. D genes are given only for firm matches. A row's size may be missing; if present it is once, few, many or a size class.

v_call: TRBV6-1
clone_size: -
j_call: TRBJ1-5
d_call: TRBD1
cdr3_aa: CASSALTGGQPQHF
cdr3_nt: TGTGCCAGCAGTGCCCTAACAGGGGGCCAGCCCCAGCATTTT

v_call: TRBV18
clone_size: -
j_call: TRBJ1-2
d_call: TRBD1
cdr3_aa: CASSPRQGEYGYTF
cdr3_nt: TGTGCCAGCTCACCGAGACAGGGGGAATATGGCTACACCTTC

v_call: TRBV7-8
clone_size: -
j_call: TRBJ2-5
d_call: -
cdr3_aa: CASSLGRLARETQYF
cdr3_nt: TGTGCCAGCAGCTTAGGACGTTTGGCGCGGGAGACCCAGTACTTC

v_call: TRBV6-5
clone_size: -
j_call: TRBJ1-2
d_call: -
cdr3_aa: CASRADNRGYGYTF
cdr3_nt: TGTGCCAGCAGGGCGGACAACCGAGGCTATGGCTACACCTTC

v_call: TRBV6-1
clone_size: once
j_call: TRBJ2-3
d_call: TRBD1
cdr3_aa: CANSDRLEDTQYF
cdr3_nt: TGTGCCAATTCGGACAGGTTGGAAGATACGCAGTATTTT

v_call: TRBV23-1
clone_size: once
j_call: TRBJ2-1
d_call: TRBD1
cdr3_aa: CASSQSTDRVSYNEQFF
cdr3_nt: TGCGCCAGCAGTCAATCGACGGACAGGGTCTCCTACAATGAGCAGTTCTTC

v_call: TRBV11-2
clone_size: -
j_call: TRBJ1-1
d_call: TRBD1
cdr3_aa: CASSLGTGNTEAFF
cdr3_nt: TGTGCCAGCAGCTTAGGGACAGGGAACACTGAAGCTTTCTTT

v_call: TRBV5-1
clone_size: -
j_call: TRBJ1-3
d_call: -
cdr3_aa: CASSDPGWRSPGNTIYF
cdr3_nt: TGCGCCAGCAGCGACCCTGGCTGGAGGAGCCCTGGAAACACCATATATTTT

v_call: TRBV5-1
clone_size: once
j_call: TRBJ2-7
d_call: TRBD1
cdr3_aa: CASSLGGQGNYEQYF
cdr3_nt: TGCGCCAGCAGCTTGGGAGGACAGGGAAACTACGAGCAGTACTTC

v_call: TRBV19
clone_size: -
j_call: TRBJ2-2
d_call: -
cdr3_aa: CASRARGNTGELFF
cdr3_nt: TGTGCCAGTAGGGCCCGGGGAAACACCGGGGAGCTGTTTTTT

v_call: TRBV6-6
clone_size: -
j_call: TRBJ1-5
d_call: TRBD1
cdr3_aa: CAVRDRDQPQHF
cdr3_nt: TGTGCCGTCCGGGACAGGGATCAGCCCCAGCATTTT

v_call: TRBV10-3
clone_size: once
j_call: TRBJ2-1
d_call: TRBD2
cdr3_aa: CAISRSPLATGTYNEQFF
cdr3_nt: TGTGCCATCAGTCGTTCCCCACTAGCGACTGGTACCTACAATGAGCAGTTCTTC

v_call: TRBV19
clone_size: -
j_call: TRBJ1-5
d_call: -
cdr3_aa: CASIKSQHF
cdr3_nt: TGTGCCAGTATCAAATCCCAGCATTTT

v_call: TRBV6-5
clone_size: -
j_call: TRBJ1-2
d_call: -
cdr3_aa: CASSYSVRVHGYTF
cdr3_nt: TGTGCCAGCAGTTACTCGGTCAGGGTCCATGGCTACACCTTC

v_call: TRBV9
clone_size: -
j_call: TRBJ1-6
d_call: TRBD1
cdr3_aa: CASSSRQGGNSPLHF
cdr3_nt: TGTGCCAGCAGCTCGAGACAGGGGGGGAATTCACCCCTCCACTTT

v_call: TRBV10-3
clone_size: -
j_call: TRBJ2-5
d_call: -
cdr3_aa: CAISEGKGRGTQYF
cdr3_nt: TGTGCCATCAGTGAGGGTAAAGGCAGGGGAACCCAGTACTTC

v_call: TRBV30
clone_size: -
j_call: TRBJ1-2
d_call: -
cdr3_aa: CACPGDGYTF
cdr3_nt: TGTGCCTGTCCGGGAGATGGCTACACCTTC